This TCR beta chain was sequenced in a study of shared clonotypes between healthy human individuals. Study details: The cohort comprised two women and a few men. Their ages spanned 18 to 49 years. Used for every donor were three CD4 naive, three CD4 memory, two CD8 naive and one CD8 memory plate.

The CDR3 sequence is 12 residues long. CDR1 and CDR2 (germline): SGHNT, YYREEE (reference sequence). V was shortened by 0 bases and J by 6 bases, with 6 bases between the two germline ends. Clones were sequenced by immunoSEQ multiplex PCR, and TCRdb holds only the in-frame ones, with some missing. This table holds millions of clones, over 85% found once. CD8 cells regarded as naive lacked CD45RO, were positively chosen for CCR7, and omitted terminally differentiated effector memory CD45RA+ cells. There were only Caucasian adults among the donors, and all lived in Nashville, Tennessee. Input material: naive CD8+ T cells sorted from blood. The chain combines TRBV5-4 with TRBJ1-1; no definite D call. This clonotype was obtained from a man aged 18 to 29 in good health. The CDR3 reads CASSLEEAEAFF. Here the CDR3 DNA reads TGTGCCAGCAGCTTGGAGGAGGCTGAAGCTTTCTTT.